This T cell receptor (beta chain) is from a study of shared clonotypes between healthy human individuals. Background on the study: Serving as donors were two women and a few men, whose ages spanned 18 to 49. Regarding the study as a whole: Across a handful of donors, naive CD4 shared 5% to 5.5%, naive CD8 3% to 3.5%, memory CD4 roughly 2.4%, memory CD8 around 0.42%.

Concerning this clone: The antigen remains undetermined.

V lost 5 bases and J lost 2; bases outside the gene matches: 2. There are 14 residues in the CDR3. The germline CDR1 and CDR2 sequences are MNHEY and SVGAGI. Assay: immunoSEQ multiplex PCR; the TCRdb copy retains only in-frame clones and omits some. The table shows millions of clones, with more than 80% occurring only once. The receptor's source is a man younger than 30 in good health. The V call is TRBV6-5, the J call TRBJ2-1, with TRBD1 identical over 8 bases. The sequenced material came from naive CD4+ T cells sorted from blood. Subset of the sample: CD45RA+ positively selected. The CDR3 sequence is CASSQGAAYNEQFF. Here the CDR3 DNA reads TGTGCCAGCAGTCAGGGGGCGGCCTACAATGAGCAGTTCTTC.